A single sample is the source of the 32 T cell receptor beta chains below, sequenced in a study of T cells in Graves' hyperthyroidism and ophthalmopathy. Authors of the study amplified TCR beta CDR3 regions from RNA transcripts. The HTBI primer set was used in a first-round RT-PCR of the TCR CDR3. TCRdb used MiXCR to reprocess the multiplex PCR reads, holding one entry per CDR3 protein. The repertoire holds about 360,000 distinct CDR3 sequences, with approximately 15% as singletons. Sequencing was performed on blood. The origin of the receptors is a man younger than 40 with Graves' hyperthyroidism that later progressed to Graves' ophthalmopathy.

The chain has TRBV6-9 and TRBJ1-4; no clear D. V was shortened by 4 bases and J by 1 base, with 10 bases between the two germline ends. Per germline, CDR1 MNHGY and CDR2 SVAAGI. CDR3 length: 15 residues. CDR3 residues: CASSWRVQTNEKLFF. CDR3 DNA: TGTGCCAGCAGTTGGCGCGTCCAAACTAATGAAAAACTGTTTTTT.

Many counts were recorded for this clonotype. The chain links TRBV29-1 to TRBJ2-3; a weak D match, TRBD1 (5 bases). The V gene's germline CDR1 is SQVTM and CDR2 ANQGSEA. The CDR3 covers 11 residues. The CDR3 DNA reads TGCAGTGGGGCCTACACAGATACGCAGTATTTT. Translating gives CSGAYTDTQYF.

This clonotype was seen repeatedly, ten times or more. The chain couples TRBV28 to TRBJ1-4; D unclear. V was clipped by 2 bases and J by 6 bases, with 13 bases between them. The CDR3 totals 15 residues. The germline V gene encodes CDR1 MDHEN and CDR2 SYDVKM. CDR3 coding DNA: TGTGCCAGCAGTTTACCCCCCCGGGGTGATGAAAAACTGTTTTTT. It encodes CASSLPPRGDEKLFF.

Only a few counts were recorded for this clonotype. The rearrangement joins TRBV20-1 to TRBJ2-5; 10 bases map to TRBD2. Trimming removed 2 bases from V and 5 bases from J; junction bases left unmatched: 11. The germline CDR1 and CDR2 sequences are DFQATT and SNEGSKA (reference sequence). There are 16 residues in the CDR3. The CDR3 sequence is CSARILAGGRGETQYF. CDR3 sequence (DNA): TGCAGTGCTAGAATCTTAGCGGGGGGCCGGGGGGAGACCCAGTACTTC.

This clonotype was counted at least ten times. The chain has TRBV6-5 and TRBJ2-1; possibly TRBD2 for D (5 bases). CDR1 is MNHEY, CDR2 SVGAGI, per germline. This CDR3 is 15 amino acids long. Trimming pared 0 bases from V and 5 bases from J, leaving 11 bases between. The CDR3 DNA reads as TGTGCCAGCAGTTACTCGAGACCCGGGGACAATGAGCAGTTCTTC. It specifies CASSYSRPGDNEQFF.

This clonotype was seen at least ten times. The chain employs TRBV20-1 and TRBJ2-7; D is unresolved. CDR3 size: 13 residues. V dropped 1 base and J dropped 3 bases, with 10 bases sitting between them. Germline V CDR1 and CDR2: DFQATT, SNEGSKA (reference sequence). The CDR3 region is CSARGQRVYEQYF. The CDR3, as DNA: TGCAGTGCTAGAGGGCAGCGCGTCTACGAGCAGTACTTC.

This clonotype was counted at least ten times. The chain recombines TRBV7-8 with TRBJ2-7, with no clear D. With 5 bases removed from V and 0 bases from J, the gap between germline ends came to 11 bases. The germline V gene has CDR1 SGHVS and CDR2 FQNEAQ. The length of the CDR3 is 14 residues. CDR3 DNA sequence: TGTGCCAGCAGCCCCCGTGGTGCCTCCTACGAGCAGTACTTC. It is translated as CASSPRGASYEQYF.

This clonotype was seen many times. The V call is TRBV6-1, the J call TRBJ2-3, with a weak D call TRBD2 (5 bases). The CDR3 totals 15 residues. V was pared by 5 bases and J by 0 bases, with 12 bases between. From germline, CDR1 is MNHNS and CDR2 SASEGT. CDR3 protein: CASSSYGVSTDTQYF. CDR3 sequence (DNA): TGTGCCAGCAGTTCCTACGGGGTTAGCACAGATACGCAGTATTTT.

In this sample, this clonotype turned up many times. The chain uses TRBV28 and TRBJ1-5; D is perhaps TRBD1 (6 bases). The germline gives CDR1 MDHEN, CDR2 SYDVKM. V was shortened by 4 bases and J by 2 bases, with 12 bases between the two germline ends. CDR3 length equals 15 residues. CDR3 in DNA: TGTGCCAGCAGTTCGGGACATTGGGGCAATCAGCCCCAGCATTTT. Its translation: CASSSGHWGNQPQHF. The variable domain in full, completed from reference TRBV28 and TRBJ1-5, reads DVKVTQSSRYLVKRTGEKVFLECVQDMDHENMFWYRQDPGLGLRLIYFSYDVKMKEKGDIPEGYSVSREKKERFSLILESASTNQTSMYLCASSSGHWGNQPQHFGDGTRLSIL.

The CDR3 region is CASSPISWVGETQYF. DNA for the CDR3: TGTGCCAGCAGCCCGATCAGCTGGGTTGGAGAGACCCAGTACTTC. The chain joins TRBV3-1 to TRBJ2-5; unclear D gene. Trimming shortened V by 4 bases and J by 4 bases, and 16 bases separated the two germline ends. This CDR3 comprises 15 residues. Germline V lookup: CDR1 LGHDT, CDR2 YNNKEL (reference sequence).

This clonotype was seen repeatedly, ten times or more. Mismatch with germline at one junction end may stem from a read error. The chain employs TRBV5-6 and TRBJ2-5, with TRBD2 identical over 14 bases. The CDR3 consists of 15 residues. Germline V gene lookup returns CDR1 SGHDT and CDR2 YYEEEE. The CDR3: CASTLRLAGGETQYF. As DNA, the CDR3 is TGTGCCAGCACCTTGCGACTAGCGGGGGGGGAGACCCAGTACTTC.

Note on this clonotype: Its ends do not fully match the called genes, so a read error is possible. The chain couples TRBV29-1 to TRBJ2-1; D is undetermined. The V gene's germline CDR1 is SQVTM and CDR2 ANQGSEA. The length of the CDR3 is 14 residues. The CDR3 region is CSVVADRVYTEQFF. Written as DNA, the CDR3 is TGCAGCGTTGTGGCTGATAGGGTATACACTGAGCAGTTCTTC.

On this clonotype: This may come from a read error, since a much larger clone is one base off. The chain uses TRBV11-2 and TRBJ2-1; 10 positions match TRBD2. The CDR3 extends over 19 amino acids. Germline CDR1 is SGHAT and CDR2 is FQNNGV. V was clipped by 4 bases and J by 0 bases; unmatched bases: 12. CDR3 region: CASSSARLAGATSYNEQFF. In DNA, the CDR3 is TGTGCCAGCAGCTCCGCTCGACTAGCGGGCGCTACCTCCTACAATGAGCAGTTCTTC.

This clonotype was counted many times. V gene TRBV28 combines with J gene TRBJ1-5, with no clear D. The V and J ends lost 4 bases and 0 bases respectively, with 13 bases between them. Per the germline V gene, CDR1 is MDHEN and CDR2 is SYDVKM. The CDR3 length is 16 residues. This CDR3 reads CASSSPRLYSNQPQHF. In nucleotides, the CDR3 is TGTGCCAGCAGTTCCCCCCGTTTATATAGCAATCAGCCCCAGCATTTT.

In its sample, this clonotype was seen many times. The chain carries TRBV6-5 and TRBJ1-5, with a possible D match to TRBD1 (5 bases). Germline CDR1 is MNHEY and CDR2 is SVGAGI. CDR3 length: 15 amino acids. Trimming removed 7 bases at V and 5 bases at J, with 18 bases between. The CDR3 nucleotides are TGTGCCAGCACTTGGGACCGTGCTGGCCATCAGCCCCAGCATTTT. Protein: CASTWDRAGHQPQHF.

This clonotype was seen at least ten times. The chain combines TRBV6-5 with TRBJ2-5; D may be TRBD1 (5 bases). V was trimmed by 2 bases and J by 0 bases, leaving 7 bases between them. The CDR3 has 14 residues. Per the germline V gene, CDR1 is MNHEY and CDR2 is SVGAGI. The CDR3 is CASSYGADQETQYF. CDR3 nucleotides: TGTGCCAGCAGTTACGGGGCAGACCAAGAGACCCAGTACTTC.

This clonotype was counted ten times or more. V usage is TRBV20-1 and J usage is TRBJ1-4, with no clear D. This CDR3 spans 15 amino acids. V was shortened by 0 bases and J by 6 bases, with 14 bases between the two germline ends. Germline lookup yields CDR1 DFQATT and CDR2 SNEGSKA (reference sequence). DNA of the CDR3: TGCAGTGCTAGAGATAGCGTGACACGATATGAAAAACTGTTTTTT. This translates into CSARDSVTRYEKLFF.

The chain's CDR3 is CSATQPSGRQETQYF. CDR3 in DNA: TGCAGTGCCACTCAACCGTCGGGACGTCAAGAGACCCAGTACTTC. The J gene is TRBJ2-5, the V gene TRBV20-1; D might be TRBD1 or TRBD2, each matching 5 bases. This CDR3 region has 15 residues. Germline-derived CDR1 and CDR2 are DFQATT and SNEGSKA (reference sequence). The V end was cut by 6 bases, the J end by 2 bases, with 19 bases between.

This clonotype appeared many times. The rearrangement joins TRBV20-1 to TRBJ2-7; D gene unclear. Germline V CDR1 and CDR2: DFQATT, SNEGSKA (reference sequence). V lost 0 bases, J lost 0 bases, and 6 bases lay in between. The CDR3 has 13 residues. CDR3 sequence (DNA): TGCAGTGCTAGAGACAGACCCTCCTACGAGCAGTACTTC. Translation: CSARDRPSYEQYF.

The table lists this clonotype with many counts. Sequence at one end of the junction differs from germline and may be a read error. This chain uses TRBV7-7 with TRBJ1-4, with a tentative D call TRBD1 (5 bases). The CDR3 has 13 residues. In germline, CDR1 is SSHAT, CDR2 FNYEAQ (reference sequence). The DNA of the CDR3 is TGTGCTAGCAGCCGAGACAGAAGTGAAAAACTGTTTTTT. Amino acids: CASSRDRSEKLFF. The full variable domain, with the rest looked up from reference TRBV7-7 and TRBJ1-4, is GAGVSQSPRYKVTKRGQDVTLRCDPISSHATLYWYQQALGQGPEFLTYFNYEAQPDKSGLPSDRFSAERPEGSISTLTIQRTEQRDSAMYRCASSRDRSEKLFFGSGTQLSVL.

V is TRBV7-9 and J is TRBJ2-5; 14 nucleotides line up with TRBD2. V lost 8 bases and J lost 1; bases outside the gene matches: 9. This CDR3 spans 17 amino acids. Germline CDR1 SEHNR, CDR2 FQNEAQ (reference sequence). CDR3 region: CASSPRGLAGGQETQYF. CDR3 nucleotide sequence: TGTGCCAGCTCACCCCGCGGACTAGCGGGGGGCCAAGAGACCCAGTACTTC.

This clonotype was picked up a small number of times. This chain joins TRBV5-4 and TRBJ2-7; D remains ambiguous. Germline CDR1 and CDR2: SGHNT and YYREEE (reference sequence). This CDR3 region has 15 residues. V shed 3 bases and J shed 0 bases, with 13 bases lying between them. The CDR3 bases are TGTGCCAGCAGCTCAGACACTACCAACTCCTACGAGCAGTACTTC. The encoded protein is CASSSDTTNSYEQYF.

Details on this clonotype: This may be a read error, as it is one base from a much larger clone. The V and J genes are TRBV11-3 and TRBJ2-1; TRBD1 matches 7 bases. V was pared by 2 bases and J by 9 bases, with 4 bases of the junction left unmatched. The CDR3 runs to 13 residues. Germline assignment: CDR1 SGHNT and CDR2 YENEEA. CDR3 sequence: CASSLQGDPEQFF. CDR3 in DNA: TGTGCCAGCAGCTTACAGGGGGACCCTGAGCAGTTCTTC.

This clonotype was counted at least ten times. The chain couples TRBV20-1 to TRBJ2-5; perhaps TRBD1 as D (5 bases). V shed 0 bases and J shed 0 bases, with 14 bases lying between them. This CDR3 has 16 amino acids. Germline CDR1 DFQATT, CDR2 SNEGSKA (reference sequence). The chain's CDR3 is CSARDVRVEYQETQYF. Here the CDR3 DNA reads TGCAGTGCTAGAGATGTCAGGGTTGAGTACCAAGAGACCCAGTACTTC.

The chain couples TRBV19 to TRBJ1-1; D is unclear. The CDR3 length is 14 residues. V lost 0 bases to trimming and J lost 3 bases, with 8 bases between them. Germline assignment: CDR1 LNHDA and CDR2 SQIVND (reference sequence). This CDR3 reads CASSIEFGDTEAFF. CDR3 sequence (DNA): TGTGCCAGTAGTATAGAATTCGGGGACACTGAAGCTTTCTTT.

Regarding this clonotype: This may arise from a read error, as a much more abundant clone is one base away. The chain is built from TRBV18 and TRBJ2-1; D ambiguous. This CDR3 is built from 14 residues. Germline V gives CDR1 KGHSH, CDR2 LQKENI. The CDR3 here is CTSSPPQVLNEQFF. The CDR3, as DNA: TGTACCAGCTCACCACCCCAGGTACTCAATGAGCAGTTCTTC.

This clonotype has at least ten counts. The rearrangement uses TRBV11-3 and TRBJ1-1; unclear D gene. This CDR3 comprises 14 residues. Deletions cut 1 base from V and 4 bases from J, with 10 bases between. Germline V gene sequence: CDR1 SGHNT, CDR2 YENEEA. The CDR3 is CASSLGRLLTEAFF. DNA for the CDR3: TGTGCCAGCAGCTTAGGTCGGCTACTCACTGAAGCTTTCTTT.

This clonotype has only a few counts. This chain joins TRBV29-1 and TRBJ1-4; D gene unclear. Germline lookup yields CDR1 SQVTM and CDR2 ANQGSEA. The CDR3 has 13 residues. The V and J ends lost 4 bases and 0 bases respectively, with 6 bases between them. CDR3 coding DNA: TGCAGCGTTGCTCGTGCAACTAATGAAAAACTGTTTTTT. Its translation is CSVARATNEKLFF. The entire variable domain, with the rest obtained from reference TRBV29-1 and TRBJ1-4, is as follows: SAVISQKPSRDICQRGTSLTIQCQVDSQVTMMFWYRQQPGQSLTLIATANQGSEATYESGFVIDKFPISRPNLTFSTLTVSNMSPEDSSIYLCSVARATNEKLFFGSGTQLSVL.

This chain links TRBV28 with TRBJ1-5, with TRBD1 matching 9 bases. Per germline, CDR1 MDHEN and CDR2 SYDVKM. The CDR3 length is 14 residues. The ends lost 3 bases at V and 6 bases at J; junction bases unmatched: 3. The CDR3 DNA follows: TGTGCCAGCAGTTTTAGGACAGGGGTTCAGCCCCAGCATTTT. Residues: CASSFRTGVQPQHF.

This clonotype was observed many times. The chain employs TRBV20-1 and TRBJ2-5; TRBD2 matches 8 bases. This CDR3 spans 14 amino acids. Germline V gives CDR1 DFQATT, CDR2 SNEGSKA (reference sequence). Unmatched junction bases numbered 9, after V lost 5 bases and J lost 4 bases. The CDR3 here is CSALTPAGVETQYF. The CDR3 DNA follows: TGCAGTGCTCTTACCCCAGCGGGGGTAGAGACCCAGTACTTC.

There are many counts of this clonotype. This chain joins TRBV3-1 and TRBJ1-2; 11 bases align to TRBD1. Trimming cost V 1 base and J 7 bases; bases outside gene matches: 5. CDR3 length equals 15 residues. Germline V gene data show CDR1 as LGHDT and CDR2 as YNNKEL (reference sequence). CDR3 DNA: TGTGCCAGCAGCCAAGGGACAGGGGGCCTGTTTGGCTACACCTTC. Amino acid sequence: CASSQGTGGLFGYTF.

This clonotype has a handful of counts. Here the CDR3 DNA reads TGTGCCAGCGAACGGGGGGGGGGTGAGCAGTACTTC. Amino acids: CASERGGGEQYF. The chain carries TRBV6-2 or TRBV6-3 and TRBJ2-7; 8 bases are a match to TRBD2. The CDR3 sequence is 12 residues long. Trimming at V came to 8 bases and at J to 7 bases, leaving 7 bases not matched to a gene. CDR1 and CDR2 from the germline V gene are MNHEY and SVGEGT.